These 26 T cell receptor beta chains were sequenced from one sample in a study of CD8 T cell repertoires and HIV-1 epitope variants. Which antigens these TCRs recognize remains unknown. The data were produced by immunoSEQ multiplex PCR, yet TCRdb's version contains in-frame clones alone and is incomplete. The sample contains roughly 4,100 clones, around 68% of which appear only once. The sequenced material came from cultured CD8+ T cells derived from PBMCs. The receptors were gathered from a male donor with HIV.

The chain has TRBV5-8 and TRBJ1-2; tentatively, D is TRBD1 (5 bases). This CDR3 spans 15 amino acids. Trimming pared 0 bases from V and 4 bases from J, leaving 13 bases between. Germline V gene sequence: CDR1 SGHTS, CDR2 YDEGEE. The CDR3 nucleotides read TGTGCCAGCAGCTTGGAAGGCCAGGGAGGCTATGGCTACACCTTC. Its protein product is CASSLEGQGGYGYTF.

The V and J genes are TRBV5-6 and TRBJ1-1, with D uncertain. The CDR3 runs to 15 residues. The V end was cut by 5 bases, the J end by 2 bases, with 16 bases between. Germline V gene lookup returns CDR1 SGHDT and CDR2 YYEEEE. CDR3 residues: CASSPVAEPNTEAFF. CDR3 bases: TGTGCCAGCAGTCCGGTGGCAGAACCTAACACTGAAGCTTTCTTT.

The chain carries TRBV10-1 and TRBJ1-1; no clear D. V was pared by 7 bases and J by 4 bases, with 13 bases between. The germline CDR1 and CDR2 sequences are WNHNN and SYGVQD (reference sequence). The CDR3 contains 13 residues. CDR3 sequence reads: CASNSKRATEAFF. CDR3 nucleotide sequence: TGCGCCAGCAATTCTAAACGGGCCACTGAAGCTTTCTTT.

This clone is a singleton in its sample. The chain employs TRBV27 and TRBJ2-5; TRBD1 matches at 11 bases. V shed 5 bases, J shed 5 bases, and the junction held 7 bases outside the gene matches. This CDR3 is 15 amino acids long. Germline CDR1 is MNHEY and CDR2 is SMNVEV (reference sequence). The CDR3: CASSRTGGMYETQYF. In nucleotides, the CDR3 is TGTGCCAGCAGTCGGACAGGGGGCATGTATGAGACCCAGTACTTC.

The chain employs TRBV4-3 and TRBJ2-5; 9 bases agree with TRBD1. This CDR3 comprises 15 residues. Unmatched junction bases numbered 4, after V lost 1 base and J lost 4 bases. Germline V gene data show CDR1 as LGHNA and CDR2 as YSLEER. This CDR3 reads CASSQATGGLETQYF. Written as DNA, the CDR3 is TGCGCCAGCAGCCAAGCGACAGGGGGGTTAGAGACCCAGTACTTC.

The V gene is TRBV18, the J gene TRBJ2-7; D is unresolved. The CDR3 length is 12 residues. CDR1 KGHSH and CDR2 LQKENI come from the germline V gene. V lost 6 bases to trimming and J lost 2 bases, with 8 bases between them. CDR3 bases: TGTGCCAGCTCCTCCCCCCCCTACGAGCAGTACTTC. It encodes CASSSPPYEQYF.

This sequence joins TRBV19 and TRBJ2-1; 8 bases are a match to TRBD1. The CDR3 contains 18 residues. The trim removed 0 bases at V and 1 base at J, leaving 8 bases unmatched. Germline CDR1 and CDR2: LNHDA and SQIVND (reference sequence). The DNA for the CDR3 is TGTGCCAGTAGTATAGATCGCCCGGACAGGGAATCCTACAATGAGCAGTTCTTC. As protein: CASSIDRPDRESYNEQFF.

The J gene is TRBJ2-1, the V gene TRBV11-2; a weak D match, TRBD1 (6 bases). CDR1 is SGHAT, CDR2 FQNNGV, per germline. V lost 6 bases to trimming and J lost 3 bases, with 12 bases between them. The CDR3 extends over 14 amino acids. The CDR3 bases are TGTGCCAGCAGTTCCGGGACAAACTACAATGAGCAGTTCTTC. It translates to CASSSGTNYNEQFF. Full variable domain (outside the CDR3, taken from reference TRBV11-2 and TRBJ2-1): EAGVAQSPRYKIIEKRQSVAFWCNPISGHATLYWYQQILGQGPKLLIQFQNNGVVDDSQLPKDRFSAERLKGVDSTLKIQPAKLEDSAVYLCASSSGTNYNEQFFGPGTRLTVL.

The CDR3: CAISTTGEGPAGELFF. The CDR3 DNA sequence: TGTGCCATCAGTACTACAGGGGAAGGCCCCGCCGGGGAGCTGTTTTTT. The V and J genes are TRBV10-3 and TRBJ2-2, with 7 bases lining up with TRBD1. The CDR3 runs 16 residues. The junction had 12 bases not matched to a gene; V was cut back by 5 bases and J by 6 bases. Germline values: CDR1 ENHRY, CDR2 SYGVKD.

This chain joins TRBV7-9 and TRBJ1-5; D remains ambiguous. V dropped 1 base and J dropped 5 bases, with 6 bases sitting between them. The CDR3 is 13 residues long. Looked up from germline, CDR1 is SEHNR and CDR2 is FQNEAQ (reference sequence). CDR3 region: CASSLGTDQPQHF. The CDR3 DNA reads TGTGCCAGCAGCTTAGGTACAGATCAGCCCCAGCATTTT. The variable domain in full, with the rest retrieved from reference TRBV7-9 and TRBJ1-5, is DTGVSQNPRHKITKRGQNVTFRCDPISEHNRLYWYRQTLGQGPEFLTYFQNEAQLEKSRLLSDRFSAERPKGSFSTLEIQRTEQGDSAMYLCASSLGTDQPQHFGDGTRLSIL.

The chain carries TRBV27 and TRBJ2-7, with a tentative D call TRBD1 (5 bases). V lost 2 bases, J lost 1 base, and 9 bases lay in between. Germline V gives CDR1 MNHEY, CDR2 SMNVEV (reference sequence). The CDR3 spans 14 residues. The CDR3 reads CASSLDSLSYEQYF. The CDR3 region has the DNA TGTGCCAGCAGTTTAGACAGCCTTTCCTACGAGCAGTACTTC.

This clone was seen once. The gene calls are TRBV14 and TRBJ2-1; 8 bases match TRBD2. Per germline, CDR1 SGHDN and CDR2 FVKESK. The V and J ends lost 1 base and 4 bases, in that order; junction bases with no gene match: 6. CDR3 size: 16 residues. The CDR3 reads CASSQATSGSYNEQFF. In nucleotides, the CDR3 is TGTGCCAGCAGCCAAGCCACTAGCGGTTCTTACAATGAGCAGTTCTTC. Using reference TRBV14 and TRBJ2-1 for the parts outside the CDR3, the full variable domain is EAGVTQFPSHSVIEKGQTVTLRCDPISGHDNLYWYRRVMGKEIKFLLHFVKESKQDESGMPNNRFLAERTGGTYSTLKVQPAELEDSGVYFCASSQATSGSYNEQFFGPGTRLTVL.

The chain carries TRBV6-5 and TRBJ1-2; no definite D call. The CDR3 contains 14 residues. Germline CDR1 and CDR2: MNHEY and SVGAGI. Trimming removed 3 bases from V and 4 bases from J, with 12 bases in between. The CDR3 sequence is CASSYSIDFYGYTF. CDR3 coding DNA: TGTGCCAGCAGTTATTCGATCGATTTCTATGGCTACACCTTC.

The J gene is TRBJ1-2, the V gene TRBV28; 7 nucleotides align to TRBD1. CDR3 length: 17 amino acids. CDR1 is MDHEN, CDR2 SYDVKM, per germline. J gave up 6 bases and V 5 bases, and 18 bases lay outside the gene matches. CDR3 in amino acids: CASSPRQGGRRVHGYTF. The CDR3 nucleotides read TGTGCCAGCAGTCCCCGACAGGGAGGGCGTAGGGTGCATGGCTACACCTTC.

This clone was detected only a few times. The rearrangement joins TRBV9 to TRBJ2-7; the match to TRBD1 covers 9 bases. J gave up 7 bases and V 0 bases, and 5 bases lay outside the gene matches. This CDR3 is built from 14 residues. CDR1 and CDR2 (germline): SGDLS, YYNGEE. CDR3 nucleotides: TGTGCCAGCAGCGTAGACAGGGGGCAGCGAGAGCAGTACTTC. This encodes CASSVDRGQREQYF.

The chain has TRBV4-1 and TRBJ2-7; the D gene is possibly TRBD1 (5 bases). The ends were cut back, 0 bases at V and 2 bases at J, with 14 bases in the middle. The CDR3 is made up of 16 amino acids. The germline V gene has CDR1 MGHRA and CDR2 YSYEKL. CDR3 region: CASSQDPAGMTYEQYF. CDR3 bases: TGCGCCAGCAGCCAAGATCCCGCAGGGATGACCTACGAGCAGTACTTC.

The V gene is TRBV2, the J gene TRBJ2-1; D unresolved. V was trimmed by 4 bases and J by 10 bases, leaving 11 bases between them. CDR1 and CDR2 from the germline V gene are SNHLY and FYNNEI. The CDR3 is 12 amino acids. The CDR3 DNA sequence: TGTGCCAGCAGTGGGTTGGTTTCAGAGCAGTTCTTC. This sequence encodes CASSGLVSEQFF.

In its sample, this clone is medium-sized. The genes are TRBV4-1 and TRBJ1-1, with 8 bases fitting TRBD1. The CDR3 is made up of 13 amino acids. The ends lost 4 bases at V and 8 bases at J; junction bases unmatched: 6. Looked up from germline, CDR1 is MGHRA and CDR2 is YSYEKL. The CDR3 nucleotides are TGCGCCAGCAGCCGTTTACAGGGGGAGGAAGCTTTCTTT. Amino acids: CASSRLQGEEAFF.

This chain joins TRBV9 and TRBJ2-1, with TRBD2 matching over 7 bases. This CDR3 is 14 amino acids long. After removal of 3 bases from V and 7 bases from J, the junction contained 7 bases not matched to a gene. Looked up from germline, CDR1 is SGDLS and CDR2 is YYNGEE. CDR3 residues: CASSAGAGWNEQFF. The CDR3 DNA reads TGTGCCAGCAGCGCCGGAGCGGGGTGGAATGAGCAGTTCTTC.

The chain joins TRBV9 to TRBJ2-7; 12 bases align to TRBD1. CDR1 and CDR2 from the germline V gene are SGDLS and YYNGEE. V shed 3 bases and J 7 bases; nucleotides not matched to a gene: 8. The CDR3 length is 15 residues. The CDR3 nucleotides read TGTGCCAGCAGCGCCCCGGGACAGGGGGCGGGGGAGCAGTACTTC. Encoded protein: CASSAPGQGAGEQYF.

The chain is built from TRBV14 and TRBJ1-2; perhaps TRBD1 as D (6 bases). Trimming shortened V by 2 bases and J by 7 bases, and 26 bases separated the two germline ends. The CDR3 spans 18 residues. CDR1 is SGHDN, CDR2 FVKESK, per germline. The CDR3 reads CASSQISPVQGGSFGYTF. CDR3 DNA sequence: TGTGCCAGCAGCCAAATATCCCCGGTACAGGGAGGATCTTTTGGCTACACCTTC.

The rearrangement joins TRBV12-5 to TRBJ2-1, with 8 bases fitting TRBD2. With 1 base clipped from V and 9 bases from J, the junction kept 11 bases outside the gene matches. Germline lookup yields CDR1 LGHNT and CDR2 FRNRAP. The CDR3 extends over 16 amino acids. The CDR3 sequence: CASGLDFSGIVGEQFF. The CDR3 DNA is TGTGCTAGTGGTTTGGATTTTAGCGGGATCGTCGGTGAGCAGTTCTTC.

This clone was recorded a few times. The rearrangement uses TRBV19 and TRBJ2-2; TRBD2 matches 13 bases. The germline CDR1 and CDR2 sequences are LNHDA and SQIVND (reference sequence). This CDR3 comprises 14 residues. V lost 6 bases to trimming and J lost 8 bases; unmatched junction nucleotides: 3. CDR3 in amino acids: CASRLAGGPGELFF. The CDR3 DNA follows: TGTGCCAGTAGACTAGCGGGAGGGCCGGGGGAGCTGTTTTTT.

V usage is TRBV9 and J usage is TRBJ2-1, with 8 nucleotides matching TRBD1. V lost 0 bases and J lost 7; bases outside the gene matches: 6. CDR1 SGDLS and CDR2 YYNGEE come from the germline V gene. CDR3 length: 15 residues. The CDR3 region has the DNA TGTGCCAGCAGCGTAGTTCGGACAGGGTATAATGAGCAGTTCTTC. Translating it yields CASSVVRTGYNEQFF.

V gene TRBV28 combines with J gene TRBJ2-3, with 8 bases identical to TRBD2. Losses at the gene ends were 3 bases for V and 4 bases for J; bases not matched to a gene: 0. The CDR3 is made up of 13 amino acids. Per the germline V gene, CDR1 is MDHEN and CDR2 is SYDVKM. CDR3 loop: CASSFGGADTQYF. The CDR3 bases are TGTGCCAGCAGTTTCGGGGGGGCAGATACGCAGTATTTT.

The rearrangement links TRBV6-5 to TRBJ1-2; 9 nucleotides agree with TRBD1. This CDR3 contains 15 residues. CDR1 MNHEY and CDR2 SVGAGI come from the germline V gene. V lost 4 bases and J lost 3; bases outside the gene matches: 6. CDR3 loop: CASSSSQGADYGYTF. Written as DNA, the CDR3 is TGTGCCAGCAGTTCTTCACAGGGGGCTGACTATGGCTACACCTTC.